This T cell receptor beta chain was recovered during a study of blood T cell repertoires in COVID-19. At the level of the study: Samples came from the United States, Italy and Spain, spanning acute and convalescent COVID-19.

The V segment lost 0 bases and the J segment 4 bases; nucleotides outside the gene matches: 8. Per germline, CDR1 MGHRA and CDR2 YSYEKL. There are 16 residues in the CDR3. Measured with immunoSEQ multiplex PCR; TCRdb has only the in-frame clones, and not every one. The table lists some 250,000 clones, 75% to 90% of them singletons. The chain is built from TRBV4-1 and TRBJ1-1; 7 bases map to TRBD1. The sequence came from a man in his forties with acute or convalescent COVID-19. Sequenced material: peripheral blood. In DNA, the CDR3 is TGCGCCAGCAGCCAAGATCTCGACAGGGCAGCCACTGAAGCTTTCTTT. It codes for CASSQDLDRAATEAFF.